Each of the 29 T cell receptor beta chains below was sequenced from the same sample in a study of post-analysis software for immune sequencing data. Findings of the study overall: Compared with controls, patients had more of 4 to 6 TRBV segments, including TRBV5-6, TRBV5-1 and TRBV20-1.

The antigens these receptors bind are not known. Each TCR beta cDNA library carried unique molecular identifiers. MiXCR, run by TCRdb on the PCR reads, gives a single entry per CDR3 protein. Here the sample spans 700,000 to 900,000 distinct CDR3 sequences, 46% being singletons. Sequenced: blood. The origin of the receptors is a girl under 18 with multiple sclerosis.

The rearrangement links TRBV28 to TRBJ1-5; no reliable D call. CDR1 is MDHEN and CDR2 is SYDVKM in the germline V gene. The V gene lost 3 bases and the J gene lost 0 bases, with 6 bases spanning the gap. CDR3 size: 14 residues. The CDR3 loop is CASSLVVSNQPQHF. DNA of the CDR3: TGTGCCAGCAGTTTGGTGGTTAGCAATCAGCCCCAGCATTTT.

A note on this clonotype: Possible read error: a much larger clone is one base away. The J gene is TRBJ2-7, the V gene TRBV20-1, with D perhaps matching TRBD1 (6 bases). The CDR3 consists of 15 residues. Germline CDR1 and CDR2: DFQATT and SNEGSKA (reference sequence). The CDR3 DNA reads TGCAGTGCTAGAGATGAGTGGACAGCCTCCTACGAGCGGTACTTC. This encodes CSARDEWTASYERYF.

The chain links TRBV5-1 to TRBJ2-1; no clear D gene. The CDR3 is made up of 14 amino acids. Germline CDR1 and CDR2: SGHRS and YFSETQ. V was shortened by 5 bases and J by 3 bases, with 12 bases between the two germline ends. The CDR3 sequence: CASSRDSIYNEQFF. CDR3 nucleotides: TGCGCCAGCAGTCGTGACTCTATCTACAATGAGCAGTTCTTC.

V is TRBV15 and J is TRBJ1-1; D is unclear. The V gene's germline CDR1 is LNHNV and CDR2 YYDKDF (reference sequence). There are 15 residues in the CDR3. Deletions cut 0 bases from V and 0 bases from J, with 8 bases between. The CDR3 is CATSRDGEMNTEAFF. Here the CDR3 DNA reads TGTGCCACCAGCAGAGATGGGGAAATGAACACTGAAGCTTTCTTT. Combining the CDR3 with reference TRBV15 and TRBJ1-1 gives the whole variable domain DAMVIQNPRYQVTQFGKPVTLSCSQTLNHNVMYWYQQKSSQAPKLLFHYYDKDFNNEADTPDNFQSRRPNTSFCFLDIRSPGLGDTAMYLCATSRDGEMNTEAFFGQGTRLTVV.

This CDR3 reads CASSLEDPATDTQYF. The CDR3 nucleotides are TGCGCCAGCAGCTTGGAGGACCCTGCCACAGATACGCAGTATTTT. J is TRBJ2-3 and V is TRBV5-1; D is unclear. Trimming pared 0 bases from V and 2 bases from J, leaving 10 bases between. CDR1 and CDR2 from the germline V gene are SGHRS and YFSETQ. The CDR3 contains 15 residues.

The chain is built from TRBV28 and TRBJ1-5; D is unresolved. V shed 2 bases and J shed 0 bases, with 11 bases lying between them. CDR3 length equals 16 residues. CDR1 is MDHEN, CDR2 SYDVKM, per germline. As DNA, the CDR3 is TGTGCCAGCAGTTTACGCCCCGGATTTAGCAATCAGCCCCAGCATTTT. Translated, it gives CASSLRPGFSNQPQHF.

The genes are TRBV29-1 and TRBJ2-4; the D is unclear. The CDR3 extends over 13 amino acids. The V and J ends lost 4 bases and 4 bases respectively, with 11 bases between them. Germline loops: CDR1 SQVTM, CDR2 ANQGSEA. The CDR3 DNA sequence: TGCAGCGTTGCGGCAGAAGTTAAAAACATTCAGTACTTC. Its translation: CSVAAEVKNIQYF.

The V gene is TRBV6-2 or TRBV6-3, the J gene TRBJ2-7; D not certain. V was pared by 5 bases and J by 1 base, with 15 bases between. This CDR3 has 15 amino acids. The germline V gene encodes CDR1 MNHEY and CDR2 SVGEGT. In nucleotides, the CDR3 is TGTGCCAGCAGTGCCGAGACAAATTATTCCTACGAGCAGTACTTC. Protein product: CASSAETNYSYEQYF.

This clonotype was recorded a few times. The genes are TRBV6-1 and TRBJ1-2; TRBD1 might be the D (6 bases). Germline CDR1 MNHNS, CDR2 SASEGT. The V and J ends lost 3 bases and 8 bases respectively, with 19 bases between them. This CDR3 comprises 15 residues. The CDR3 region is CASSEISGTLGGYTF. Written as DNA, the CDR3 is TGTGCCAGCAGTGAGATCTCCGGGACATTAGGCGGCTACACCTTC.

Concerning this clonotype: Relative to the germline gene, one junction end is altered; a read error may explain this. This sequence joins TRBV27 and TRBJ1-2, with a possible D match to TRBD1 (5 bases). This CDR3 spans 14 amino acids. Germline CDR1 and CDR2: MNHEY and SMNVEV (reference sequence). The CDR3 loop reads CASSLTGTNYGYIF. The DNA for the CDR3 is TGTGCCAGCAGTTTGACCGGGACTAACTATGGCTACATCTTC.

V gene TRBV29-1 combines with J gene TRBJ1-2, with D perhaps TRBD1 (6 bases). V lost 8 bases, J lost 8 bases, and 15 bases lay in between. Germline V CDR1 and CDR2: SQVTM, ANQGSEA. The CDR3 runs 11 residues. The CDR3 nucleotides are TGCAGCATACCCACAGGGCAAGGCTACACCTTC. Its translation: CSIPTGQGYTF.

This sequence joins TRBV2 and TRBJ1-1; D call uncertain. Germline-derived CDR1 and CDR2 are SNHLY and FYNNEI. V lost 6 bases to trimming and J lost 5 bases, with 16 bases between them. The CDR3 sequence is 14 residues long. The CDR3 region is CASRATLLRTEAFF. CDR3 DNA sequence: TGTGCCAGCAGGGCTACCCTCTTGCGGACTGAAGCTTTCTTT.

On this clonotype: Relative to the germline gene, one junction end is altered; a read error may explain this. The rearrangement links TRBV6-1 to TRBJ2-2; 8 nucleotides align to TRBD1. The CDR3 extends over 16 amino acids. Germline values: CDR1 MNHNS, CDR2 SASEGT. The CDR3 loop is CASRVGQGLNTGELFF. The CDR3 DNA reads TGTGCCAGCAGGGTCGGACAGGGACTTAACACCGGGGAGCTATTTTTT.

J is TRBJ2-7 and V is TRBV5-1, with D possibly TRBD2 on 6 matching bases. The CDR3 runs to 16 residues. Germline CDR1 and CDR2: SGHRS and YFSETQ. Trimming cost V 4 bases and J 3 bases, with 20 bases left between them. The CDR3, as DNA: TGCGCCAGCAGCCCGCGGGGTGACAGCGGACTCTACGAGCAGTACTTC. It yields the protein CASSPRGDSGLYEQYF.

This clonotype appeared many times. V and J are TRBV12-3 or TRBV12-4 and TRBJ2-1; the D call may be TRBD1 or TRBD2 (5 bases each). This CDR3 contains 12 residues. V was pared by 5 bases and J by 7 bases, with 9 bases between. The CDR3 DNA follows: TGTGCCAGCAGTCCAGAGGGGAATGAGCAGTTCTTC. Encoded protein: CASSPEGNEQFF.

V is TRBV28 and J is TRBJ2-1; D is ambiguous. This CDR3 is 16 amino acids long. V shed 0 bases and J shed 1 base, with 10 bases lying between them. Germline V gene lookup returns CDR1 MDHEN and CDR2 SYDVKM. CDR3 sequence: CASSLWGITSYNEQFF. CDR3 nucleotide sequence: TGTGCCAGCAGTTTATGGGGCATAACATCCTACAATGAGCAGTTCTTC.

This clonotype has a handful of counts. This chain links TRBV20-1 with TRBJ1-2; no definite D call. Germline assignment: CDR1 DFQATT and CDR2 SNEGSKA (reference sequence). V shed 0 bases and J shed 5 bases, with 13 bases lying between them. This CDR3 has 14 residues. The CDR3 DNA follows: TGCAGTGCTAGAGAGGAGGTCGGCCCTTATGGCTACACCTTC. It codes for CSAREEVGPYGYTF.

This clonotype was seen a few times. V usage is TRBV29-1 and J usage is TRBJ2-7, with a possible D match to TRBD2 (5 bases). The germline gives CDR1 SQVTM, CDR2 ANQGSEA. V was cut by 7 bases and J by 0 bases, with 13 bases left in between. CDR3 length equals 13 residues. In DNA, the CDR3 is TGCAGCGCCATGGGTCGGGACTCCTACGAGCAGTACTTC. This gives the protein CSAMGRDSYEQYF.

The J gene is TRBJ1-2, the V gene TRBV27, with D hard to call. The CDR3 is 14 residues long. Trimming pared 6 bases from V and 5 bases from J, leaving 16 bases between. From germline, CDR1 is MNHEY and CDR2 SMNVEV (reference sequence). CDR3 DNA sequence: TGTGCCAGCAGCCCCTTTAGCGTCCAGTATGGCTACACCTTC. This gives the protein CASSPFSVQYGYTF.

This clonotype has only a few counts. The rearrangement joins TRBV7-2 to TRBJ1-6, with D perhaps matching TRBD1 (6 bases). V was cut by 1 base and J by 9 bases, with 13 bases left in between. Looked up from germline, CDR1 is SGHTA and CDR2 is FQGNSA. The CDR3 is made up of 15 amino acids. The CDR3 bases are TGTGCCAGCAGCTTAGTGGCAGGGGCTGGTTCACCCCTCCACTTT. This codes for CASSLVAGAGSPLHF.

The chain combines TRBV7-9 with TRBJ1-1; D is uncertain. The CDR3 consists of 11 residues. Per germline, CDR1 SEHNR and CDR2 FQNEAQ (reference sequence). Trimming pared 5 bases from V and 11 bases from J, leaving 12 bases between. CDR3 bases: TGTGCCAGCAGCGAGACAAGGGAGGCTTTCTTT. Protein product: CASSETREAFF.

CDR3: CASSLDWGNAYEQYF. The CDR3 nucleotides are TGTGCCAGCAGCTTAGACTGGGGGAATGCCTACGAGCAGTACTTC. V gene TRBV7-8 combines with J gene TRBJ2-7; D assignment may be TRBD1 or TRBD2 (5 bases each). The V end was cut by 1 base, the J end by 2 bases, with 12 bases between. CDR1 is SGHVS and CDR2 is FQNEAQ in the germline V gene. This CDR3 comprises 15 residues.

With respect to this clonotype: A junction end diverges from the germline sequence, so it may reflect a read error. The chain joins TRBV7-2 to TRBJ2-3; D ambiguous. The CDR3 has 16 residues. Germline-derived CDR1 and CDR2 are SGHTA and FQGNSA. CDR3 protein: CASSRSSGPGTDTQYF. Written as DNA, the CDR3 is TGTGCCAGCAGCCGATCGTCTGGACCCGGCACGGATACGCAGTATTTT.

The chain combines TRBV4-1 with TRBJ2-1; no clear D gene. Germline-derived CDR1 and CDR2 are MGHRA and YSYEKL. The V and J ends lost 1 base and 10 bases respectively, with 14 bases between them. The CDR3 totals 14 residues. CDR3 DNA sequence: TGCGCCAGCAGCCAAGGTACGGGTTCCTACGAGCAGTTCTTC. Its translation: CASSQGTGSYEQFF.

This clonotype was observed a handful of times. The genes are TRBV2 and TRBJ2-5; TRBD2 matches 7 bases. The CDR3 has 14 amino acids. The germline V gene encodes CDR1 SNHLY and CDR2 FYNNEI. Trimming removed 3 bases from V and 4 bases from J; junction bases left unmatched: 5. Here the CDR3 DNA reads TGTGCCAGCAGTGATGGGGAGGGTTTAGAGACCCAGTACTTC. Protein: CASSDGEGLETQYF.

This clonotype was recorded a few times. V usage is TRBV28 and J usage is TRBJ2-4; the D is unclear. The CDR3 has 18 amino acids. Germline V CDR1 and CDR2: MDHEN, SYDVKM. V was clipped by 5 bases and J by 0 bases, with 20 bases between them. CDR3 bases: TGTGCCAGCAGTCCCGGGCCTGGCCCTCTACTAGCCAAAAACATTCAGTACTTC. Translating gives CASSPGPGPLLAKNIQYF.

The chain uses TRBV6-6 and TRBJ2-7; 10 nucleotides agree with TRBD1. The CDR3 contains 15 residues. CDR1 and CDR2 from the germline V gene are MNHNY and SVGAGI (reference sequence). The V and J ends lost 2 bases and 3 bases, in that order; junction bases with no gene match: 4. The CDR3 loop is CASSYGDRGGYEQYF. The CDR3 DNA is TGTGCCAGCAGTTACGGGGACAGGGGCGGCTACGAGCAGTACTTC.

This chain joins TRBV5-1 and TRBJ2-1, with 9 positions matching TRBD2. Germline V gives CDR1 SGHRS, CDR2 YFSETQ. Unmatched junction bases numbered 8, after V lost 4 bases and J lost 9 bases. This CDR3 comprises 14 residues. The CDR3 loop is CASSAGTSTTEQFF. CDR3 nucleotide sequence: TGCGCCAGCAGCGCCGGGACTAGCACCACTGAGCAGTTCTTC.

The chain recombines TRBV10-3 with TRBJ2-7; 8 bases are shared with TRBD2. The CDR3 is 17 residues long. Trimming cost V 3 bases and J 13 bases; bases outside gene matches: 23. CDR1 and CDR2 from the germline V gene are ENHRY and SYGVKD. CDR3 protein: CAISDRPERGLGETHYF. CDR3 bases: TGTGCCATCAGTGACCGACCCGAAAGGGGACTAGGAGAGACCCATTACTTC.